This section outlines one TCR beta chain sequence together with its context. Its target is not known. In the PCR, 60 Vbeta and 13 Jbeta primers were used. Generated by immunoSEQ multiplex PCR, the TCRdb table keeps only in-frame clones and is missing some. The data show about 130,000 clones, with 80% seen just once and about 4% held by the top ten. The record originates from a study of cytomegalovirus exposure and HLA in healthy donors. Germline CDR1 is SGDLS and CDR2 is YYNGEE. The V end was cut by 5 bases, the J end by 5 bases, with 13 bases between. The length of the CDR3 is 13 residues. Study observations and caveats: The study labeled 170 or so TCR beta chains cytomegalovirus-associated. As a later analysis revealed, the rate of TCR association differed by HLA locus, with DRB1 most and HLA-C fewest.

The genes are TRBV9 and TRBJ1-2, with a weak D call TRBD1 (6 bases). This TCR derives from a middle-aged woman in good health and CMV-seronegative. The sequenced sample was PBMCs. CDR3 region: CASSSGTFYGYTF. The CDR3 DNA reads TGTGCCAGCAGTTCAGGGACATTTTATGGCTACACCTTC.